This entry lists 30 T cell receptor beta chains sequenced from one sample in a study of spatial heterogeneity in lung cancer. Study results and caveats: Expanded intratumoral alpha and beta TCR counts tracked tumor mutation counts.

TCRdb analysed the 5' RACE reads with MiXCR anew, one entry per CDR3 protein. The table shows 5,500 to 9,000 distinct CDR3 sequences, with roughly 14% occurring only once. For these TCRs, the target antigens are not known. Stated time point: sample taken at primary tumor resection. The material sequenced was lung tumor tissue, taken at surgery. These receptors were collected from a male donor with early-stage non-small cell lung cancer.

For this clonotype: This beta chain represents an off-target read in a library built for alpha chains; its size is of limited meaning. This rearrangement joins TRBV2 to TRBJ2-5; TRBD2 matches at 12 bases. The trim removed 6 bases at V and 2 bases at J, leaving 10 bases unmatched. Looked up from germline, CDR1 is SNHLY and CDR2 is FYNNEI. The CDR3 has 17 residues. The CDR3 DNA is TGTGCCAGCAGAGCCTATACCGGGACTAGCGGGCAAGAGACCCAGTACTTC. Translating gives CASRAYTGTSGQETQYF.

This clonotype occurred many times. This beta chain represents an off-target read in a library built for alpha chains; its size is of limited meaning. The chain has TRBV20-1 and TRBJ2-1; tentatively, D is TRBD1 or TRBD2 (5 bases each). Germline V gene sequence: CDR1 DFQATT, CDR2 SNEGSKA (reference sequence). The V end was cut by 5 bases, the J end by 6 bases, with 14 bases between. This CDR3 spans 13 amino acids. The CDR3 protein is CSAHHGDGNEQFF. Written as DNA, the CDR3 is TGCAGTGCTCACCACGGGGACGGCAATGAGCAGTTCTTC.

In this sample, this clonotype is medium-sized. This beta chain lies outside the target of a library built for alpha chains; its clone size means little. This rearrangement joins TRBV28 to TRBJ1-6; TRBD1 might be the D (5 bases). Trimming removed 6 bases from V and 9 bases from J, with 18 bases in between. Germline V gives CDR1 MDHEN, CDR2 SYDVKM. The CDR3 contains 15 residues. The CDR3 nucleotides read TGTGCCAGCAGGCGCACAGGTGCCTTGGGTTCACCCCTCCACTTT. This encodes CASRRTGALGSPLHF.

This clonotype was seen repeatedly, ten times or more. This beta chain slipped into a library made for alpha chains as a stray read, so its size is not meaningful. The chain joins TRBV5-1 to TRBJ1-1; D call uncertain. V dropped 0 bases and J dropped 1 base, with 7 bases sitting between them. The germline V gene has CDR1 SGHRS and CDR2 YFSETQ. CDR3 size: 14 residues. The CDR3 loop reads CASSLAGANTEAFF. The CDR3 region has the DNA TGCGCCAGCAGCTTGGCGGGCGCGAACACTGAAGCTTTCTTT.

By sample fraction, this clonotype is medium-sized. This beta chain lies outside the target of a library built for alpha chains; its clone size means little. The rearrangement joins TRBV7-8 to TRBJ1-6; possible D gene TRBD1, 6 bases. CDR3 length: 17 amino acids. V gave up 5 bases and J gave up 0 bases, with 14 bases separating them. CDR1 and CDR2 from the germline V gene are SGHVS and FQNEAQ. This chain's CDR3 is CASSTSQGSSYNSPLHF. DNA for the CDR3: TGTGCCAGCAGCACTTCGCAGGGGAGCTCCTATAATTCACCCCTCCACTTT.

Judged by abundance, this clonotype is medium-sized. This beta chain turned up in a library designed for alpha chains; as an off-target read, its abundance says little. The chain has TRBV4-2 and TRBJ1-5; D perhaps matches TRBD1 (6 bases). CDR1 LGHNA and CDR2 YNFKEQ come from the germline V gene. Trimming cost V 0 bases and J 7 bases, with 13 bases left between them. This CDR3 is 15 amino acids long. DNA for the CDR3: TGTGCCAGCAGCCAAGAAGTTTCAGGGGCCCAGCCCCAGCATTTT. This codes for CASSQEVSGAQPQHF.

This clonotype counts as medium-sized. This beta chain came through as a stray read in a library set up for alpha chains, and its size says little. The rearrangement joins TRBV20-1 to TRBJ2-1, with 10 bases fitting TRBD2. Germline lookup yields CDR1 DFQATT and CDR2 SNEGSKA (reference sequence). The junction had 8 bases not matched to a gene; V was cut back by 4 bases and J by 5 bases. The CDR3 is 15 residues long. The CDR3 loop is CSANSGRAWDNEQFF. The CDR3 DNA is TGCAGTGCTAACAGCGGGAGGGCCTGGGACAATGAGCAGTTCTTC.

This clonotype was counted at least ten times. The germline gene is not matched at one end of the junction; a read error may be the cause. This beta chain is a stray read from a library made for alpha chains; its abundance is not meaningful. The CDR3 bases are TGTGCCAGCAGTAACTCCGGGGGATCCGAGCAGTACTTC. It encodes CASSNSGGSEQYF. The rearrangement uses TRBV6-2 or TRBV6-3 and TRBJ2-7; possibly TRBD2 for D (6 bases). The CDR3 covers 13 residues. Germline loops: CDR1 MNHEY, CDR2 SVGEGT.

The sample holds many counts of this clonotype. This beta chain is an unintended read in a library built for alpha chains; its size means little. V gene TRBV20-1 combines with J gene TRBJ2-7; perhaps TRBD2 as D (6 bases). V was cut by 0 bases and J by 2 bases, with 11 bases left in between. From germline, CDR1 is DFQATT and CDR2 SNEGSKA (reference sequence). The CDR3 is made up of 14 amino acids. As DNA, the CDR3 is TGCAGTGCTAGAGATCCTAGCGCTACCTACGAGCAGTACTTC. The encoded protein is CSARDPSATYEQYF.

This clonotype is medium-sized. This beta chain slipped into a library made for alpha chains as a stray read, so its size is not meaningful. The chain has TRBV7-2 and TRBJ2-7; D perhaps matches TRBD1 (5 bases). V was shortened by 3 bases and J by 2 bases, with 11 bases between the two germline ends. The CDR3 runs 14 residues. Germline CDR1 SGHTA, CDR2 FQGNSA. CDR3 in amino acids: CASSLQGSTYEQYV. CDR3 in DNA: TGTGCCAGCAGCTTGCAGGGTTCAACCTACGAGCAGTACGTC.

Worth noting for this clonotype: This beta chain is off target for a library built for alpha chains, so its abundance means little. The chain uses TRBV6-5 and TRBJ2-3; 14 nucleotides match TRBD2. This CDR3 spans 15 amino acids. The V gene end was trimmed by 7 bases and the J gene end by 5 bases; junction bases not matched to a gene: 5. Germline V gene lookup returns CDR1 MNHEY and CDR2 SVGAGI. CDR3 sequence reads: CASKTGTSGRDTQYF. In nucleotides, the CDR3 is TGTGCCAGCAAAACCGGGACTAGCGGGAGAGATACGCAGTATTTT.

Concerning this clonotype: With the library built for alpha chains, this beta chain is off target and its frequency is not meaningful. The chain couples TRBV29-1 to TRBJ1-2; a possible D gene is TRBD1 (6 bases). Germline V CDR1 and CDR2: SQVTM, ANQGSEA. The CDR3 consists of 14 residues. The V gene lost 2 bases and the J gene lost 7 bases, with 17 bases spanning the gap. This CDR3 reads CSVEQSQGSGGYTF. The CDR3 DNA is TGCAGCGTTGAACAGTCACAGGGTTCAGGTGGCTACACCTTC. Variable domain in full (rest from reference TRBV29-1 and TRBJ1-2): SAVISQKPSRDICQRGTSLTIQCQVDSQVTMMFWYRQQPGQSLTLIATANQGSEATYESGFVIDKFPISRPNLTFSTLTVSNMSPEDSSIYLCSVEQSQGSGGYTFGSGTRLTVV.

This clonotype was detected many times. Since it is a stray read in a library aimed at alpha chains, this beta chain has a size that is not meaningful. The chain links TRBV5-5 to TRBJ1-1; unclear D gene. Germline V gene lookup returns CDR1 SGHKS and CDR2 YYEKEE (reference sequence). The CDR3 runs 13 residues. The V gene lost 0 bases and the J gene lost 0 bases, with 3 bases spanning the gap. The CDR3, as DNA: TGTGCCAGCAGCTTGGACCTGAACACTGAAGCTTTCTTT. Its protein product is CASSLDLNTEAFF.

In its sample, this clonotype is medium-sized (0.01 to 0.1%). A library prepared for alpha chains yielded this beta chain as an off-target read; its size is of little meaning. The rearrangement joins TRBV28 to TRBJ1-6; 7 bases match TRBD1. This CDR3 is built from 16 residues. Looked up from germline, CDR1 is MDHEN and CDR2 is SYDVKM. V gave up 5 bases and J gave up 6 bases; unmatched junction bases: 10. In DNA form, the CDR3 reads TGTGCCAGCAGTACCATCGGGGACAGCGGTAATTCACCCCTCCACTTT. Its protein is CASSTIGDSGNSPLHF.

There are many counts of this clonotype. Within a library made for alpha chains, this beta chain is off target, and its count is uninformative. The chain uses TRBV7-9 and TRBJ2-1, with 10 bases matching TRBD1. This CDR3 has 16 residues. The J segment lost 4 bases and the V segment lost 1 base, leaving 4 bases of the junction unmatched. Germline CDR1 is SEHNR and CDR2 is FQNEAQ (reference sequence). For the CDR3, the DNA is TGTGCCAGCAGCTTAGAAGGGACAGGGGCTTACAATGAGCAGTTCTTC. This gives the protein CASSLEGTGAYNEQFF.

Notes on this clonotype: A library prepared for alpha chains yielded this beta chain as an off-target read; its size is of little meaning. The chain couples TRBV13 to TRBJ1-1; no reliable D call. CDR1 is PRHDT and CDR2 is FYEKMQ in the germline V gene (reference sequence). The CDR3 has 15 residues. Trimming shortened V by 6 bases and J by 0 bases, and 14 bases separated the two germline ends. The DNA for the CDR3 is TGTGCCAGCAGTCAAACAGTACAGATGAACACTGAAGCTTTCTTT. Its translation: CASSQTVQMNTEAFF.

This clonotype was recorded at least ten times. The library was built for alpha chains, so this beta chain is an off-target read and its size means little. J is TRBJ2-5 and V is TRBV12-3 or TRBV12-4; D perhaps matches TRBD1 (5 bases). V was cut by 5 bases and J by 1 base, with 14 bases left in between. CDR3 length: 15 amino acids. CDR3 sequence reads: CASSPEGEIQETQYF. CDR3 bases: TGTGCCAGCAGTCCCGAAGGGGAAATCCAAGAGACCCAGTACTTC.

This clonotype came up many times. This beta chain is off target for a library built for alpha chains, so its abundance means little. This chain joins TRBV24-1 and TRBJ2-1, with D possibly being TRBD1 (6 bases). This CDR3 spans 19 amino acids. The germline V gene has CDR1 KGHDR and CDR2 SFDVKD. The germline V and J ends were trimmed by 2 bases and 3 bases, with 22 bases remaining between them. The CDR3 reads CATSDYRVQRFGSYNEQFF. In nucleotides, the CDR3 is TGTGCCACCAGTGATTACAGGGTTCAGAGATTTGGGAGCTACAATGAGCAGTTCTTC.

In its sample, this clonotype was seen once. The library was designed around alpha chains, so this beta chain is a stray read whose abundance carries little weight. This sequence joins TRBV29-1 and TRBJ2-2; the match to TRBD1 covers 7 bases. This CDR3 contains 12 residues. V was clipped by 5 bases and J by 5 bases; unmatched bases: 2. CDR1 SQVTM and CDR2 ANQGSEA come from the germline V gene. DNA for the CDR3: TGCAGCGTTCACAGGGGTACCGGGGAGCTGTTTTTT. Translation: CSVHRGTGELFF.

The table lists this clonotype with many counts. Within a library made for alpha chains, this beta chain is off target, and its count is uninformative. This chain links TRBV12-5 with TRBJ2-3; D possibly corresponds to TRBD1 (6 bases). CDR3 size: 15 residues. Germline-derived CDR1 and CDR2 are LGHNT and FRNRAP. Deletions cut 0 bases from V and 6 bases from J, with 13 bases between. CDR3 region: CASGLVTGPIDTQYF. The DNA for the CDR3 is TGTGCTAGTGGTTTGGTAACAGGGCCCATCGATACGCAGTATTTT.

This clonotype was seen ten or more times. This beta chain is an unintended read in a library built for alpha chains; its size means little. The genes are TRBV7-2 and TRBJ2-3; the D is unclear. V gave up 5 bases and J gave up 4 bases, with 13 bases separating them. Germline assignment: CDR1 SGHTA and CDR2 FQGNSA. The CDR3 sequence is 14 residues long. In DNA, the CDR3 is TGTGCCAGCAGCCCTGGACGGGCACCAGATACGCAGTATTTT. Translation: CASSPGRAPDTQYF.

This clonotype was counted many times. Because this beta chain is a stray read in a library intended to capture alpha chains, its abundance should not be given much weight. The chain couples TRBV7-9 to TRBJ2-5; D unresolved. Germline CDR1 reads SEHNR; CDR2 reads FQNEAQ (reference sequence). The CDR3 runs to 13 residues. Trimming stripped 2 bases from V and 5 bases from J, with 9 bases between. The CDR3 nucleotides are TGTGCCAGCAGCTTAAGTGGGGTGGAGACCCAGTACTTC. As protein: CASSLSGVETQYF. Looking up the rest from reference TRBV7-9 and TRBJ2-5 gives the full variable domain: DTGVSQNPRHKITKRGQNVTFRCDPISEHNRLYWYRQTLGQGPEFLTYFQNEAQLEKSRLLSDRFSAERPKGSFSTLEIQRTEQGDSAMYLCASSLSGVETQYFGPGTRLLVL.

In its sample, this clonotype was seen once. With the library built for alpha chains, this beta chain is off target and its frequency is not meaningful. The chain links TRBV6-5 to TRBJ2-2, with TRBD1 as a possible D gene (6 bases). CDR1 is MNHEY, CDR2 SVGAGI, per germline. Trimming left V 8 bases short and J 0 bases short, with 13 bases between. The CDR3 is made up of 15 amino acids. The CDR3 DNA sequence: TGTGCCAGCTACAGGGCCCACTCGAACACCGGGGAGCTGTTTTTT. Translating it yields CASYRAHSNTGELFF.

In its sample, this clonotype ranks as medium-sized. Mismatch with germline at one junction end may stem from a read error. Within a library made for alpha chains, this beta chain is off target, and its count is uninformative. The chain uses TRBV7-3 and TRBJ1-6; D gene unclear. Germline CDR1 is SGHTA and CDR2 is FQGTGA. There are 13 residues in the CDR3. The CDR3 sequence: CASGVDRYSSLHF. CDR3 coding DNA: TGTGCCAGCGGGGTGGACCGCTATTCATCCCTCCACTTT.

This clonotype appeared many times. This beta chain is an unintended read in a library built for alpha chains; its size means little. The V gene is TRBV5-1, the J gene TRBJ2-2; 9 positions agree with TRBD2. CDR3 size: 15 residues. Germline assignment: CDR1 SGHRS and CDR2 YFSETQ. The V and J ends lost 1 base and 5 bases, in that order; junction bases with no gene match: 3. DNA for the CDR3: TGCGCCAGCAGCTTGAGTACTAGCGGGACCGGGGAGCTGTTTTTT. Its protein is CASSLSTSGTGELFF.

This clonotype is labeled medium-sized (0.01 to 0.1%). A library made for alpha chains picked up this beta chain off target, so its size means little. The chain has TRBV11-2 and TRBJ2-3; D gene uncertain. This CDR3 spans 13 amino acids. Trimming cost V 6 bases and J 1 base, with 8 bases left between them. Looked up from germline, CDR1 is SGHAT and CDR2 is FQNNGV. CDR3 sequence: CASSWTGTDTQYF. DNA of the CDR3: TGTGCCAGCAGTTGGACCGGCACAGATACGCAGTATTTT.

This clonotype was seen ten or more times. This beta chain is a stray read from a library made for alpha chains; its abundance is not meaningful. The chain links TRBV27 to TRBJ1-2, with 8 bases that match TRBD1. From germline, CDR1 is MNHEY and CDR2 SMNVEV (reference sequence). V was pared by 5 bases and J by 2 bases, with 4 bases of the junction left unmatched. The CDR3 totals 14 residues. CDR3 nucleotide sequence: TGTGCCAGCAGTGTGCAGGGGGCAAACTATGGCTACACCTTC. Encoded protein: CASSVQGANYGYTF.

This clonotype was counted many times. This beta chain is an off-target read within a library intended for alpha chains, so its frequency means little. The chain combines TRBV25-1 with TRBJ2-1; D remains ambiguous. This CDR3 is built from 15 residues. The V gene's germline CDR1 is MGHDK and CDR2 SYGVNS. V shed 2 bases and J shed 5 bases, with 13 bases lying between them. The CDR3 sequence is CASSEMGRANNEQFF. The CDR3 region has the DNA TGTGCCAGCAGTGAAATGGGTCGGGCTAACAATGAGCAGTTCTTC. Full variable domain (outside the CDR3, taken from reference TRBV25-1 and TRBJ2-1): EADIYQTPRYLVIGTGKKITLECSQTMGHDKMYWYQQDPGMELHLIHYSYGVNSTEKGDLSSESTVSRIRTEHFPLTLESARPSHTSQYLCASSEMGRANNEQFFGPGTRLTVL.

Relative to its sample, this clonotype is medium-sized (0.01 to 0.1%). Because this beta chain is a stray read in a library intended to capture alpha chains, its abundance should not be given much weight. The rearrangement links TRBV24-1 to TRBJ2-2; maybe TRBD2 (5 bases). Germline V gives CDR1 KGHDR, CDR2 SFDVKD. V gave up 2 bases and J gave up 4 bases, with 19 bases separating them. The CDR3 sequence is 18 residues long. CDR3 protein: CATSDSRASIRGTGELFF. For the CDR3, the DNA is TGTGCCACCAGTGATTCCCGAGCTTCGATACGGGGCACCGGGGAGCTGTTTTTT.

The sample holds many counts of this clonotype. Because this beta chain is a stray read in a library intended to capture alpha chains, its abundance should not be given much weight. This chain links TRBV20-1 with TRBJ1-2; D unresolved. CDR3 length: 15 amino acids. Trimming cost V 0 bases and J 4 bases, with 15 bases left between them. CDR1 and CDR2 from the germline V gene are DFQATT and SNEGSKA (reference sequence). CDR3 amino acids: CSARDPLAAFYGYTF. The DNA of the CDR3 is TGCAGTGCTAGAGATCCCTTGGCAGCCTTCTATGGCTACACCTTC.